This entry concerns a single T cell receptor (beta chain). It has no known antigen specificity. No quality values exist for individual bases; no much larger clone is one base distant. Including the terminal cysteine and phenylalanine, the CDR3 comprises 16 residues. The only DNA kept is the CDR3, 48 bases in frame from the first base. The germline ends are 15 bases apart after V is trimmed by 0 bases and J by 6 bases. CDR1 and CDR2 are drawn from the germline V gene: MNHEY, SVGEGT. This sample is drawn from a study of T cell repertoires in cytomegalovirus infection (dated by TCRdb to the late 2010s). For context, the study as a whole: Donor HLA type was relevant to the analysis, as public TCR beta signatures indicated carriage of CMV infection together with the matching HLA type.

Broader findings and caveats from the paper: Cumulative frequency of public TCR beta family members discriminated carriers of CMV infection plus the relevant HLA type in this cohort and an independent 352-donor cohort. The ex vivo response was dominated by HLA-C-restricted CMV-specific TCR beta clonotypes, and the single most frequent clonotype in two of eight donors was supplied by these HLA-C-restricted clonotypes.

Sequencing was carried out with an Illumina HiSeq 1500. The public reads were reprocessed in TCRdb via fastp at Q25 and MiXCR, keeping in-frame beta chains. Rows with one shared CDR3 protein collapse into an entry with the most common genes and DNA. The sample records about 160,000 distinct CDR3 sequences, 15% to 20% of which are singletons. Approximately 19% of the sample goes to the ten largest clones. The origin of this receptor is a human donor in good health (CMV status not recorded). Some clones in this sample may be carry-over from other donors' samples. The material sequenced was CD8+ T cells from PBMCs. Rearrangement joined TRBV6-2 or TRBV6-3 to TRBJ1-5, with TRBD1 as a weak D call on 5 bases. The DNA sequence reads TGTGCCAGCAGTTACTCGAGCGGGGGAAGGAGTCAGCCCCAGCATTTT. The encoded protein is CASSYSSGGRSQPQHF.